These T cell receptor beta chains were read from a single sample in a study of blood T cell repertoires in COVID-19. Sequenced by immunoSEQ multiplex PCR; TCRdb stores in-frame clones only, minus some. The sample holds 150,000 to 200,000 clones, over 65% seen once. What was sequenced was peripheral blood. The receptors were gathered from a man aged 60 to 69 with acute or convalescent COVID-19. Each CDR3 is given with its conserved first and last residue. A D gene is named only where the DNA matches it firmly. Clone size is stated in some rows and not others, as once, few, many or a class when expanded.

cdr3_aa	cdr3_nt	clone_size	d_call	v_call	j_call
CASSSAGTVQGTGELFF	TGTGCCAGCAGCTCGGCAGGGACTGTGCAGGGCACCGGGGAGCTGTTTTTT	NA	NA	TRBV5-8	TRBJ2-2
CASSLRTGNQPQHF	TGTGCCAGCAGCCTCCGGACAGGCAATCAGCCCCAGCATTTT	NA	NA	TRBV13	TRBJ1-5
CASSPGGRDTQYF	TGTGCCAGCAGTCCGGGGGGCCGAGATACGCAGTATTTT	NA	NA	TRBV6-2/TRBV6-3	TRBJ2-3
CSVVAGSRYNEQFF	TGCAGCGTGGTAGCGGGGAGCCGATACAATGAGCAGTTCTTC	once	TRBD2	TRBV29-1	TRBJ2-1
CASQDQGYSGNTIYF	TGTGCCAGTCAAGACCAGGGATACTCTGGAAACACCATATATTTT	NA	NA	TRBV19	TRBJ1-3
CASIPGAGGYEQYF	TGTGCCAGCATCCCCGGGGCAGGGGGGTACGAGCAGTACTTC	NA	NA	TRBV27	TRBJ2-7
CAWSLQGYEQYF	TGTGCCTGGAGTCTACAGGGCTACGAGCAGTACTTC	NA	NA	TRBV30	TRBJ2-7
CSVEIGTGVEQYF	TGCAGCGTTGAAATCGGGACAGGGGTCGAGCAGTACTTC	once	TRBD1	TRBV29-1	TRBJ2-7
CASSLEEGDSYEQYF	TGCGCCAGCAGCTTGGAAGAGGGTGACTCCTACGAGCAGTACTTC	NA	NA	TRBV5-1	TRBJ2-7
CASSLVQANEQFF	TGTGCCAGCAGCTTAGTTCAAGCCAATGAGCAGTTCTTC	NA	NA	TRBV7-9	TRBJ2-1
CASSYDENQPQHF	TGTGCCAGCAGTTACGATGAGAATCAGCCCCAGCATTTT	NA	NA	TRBV6-6	TRBJ1-5
CASSYSTGGQYGYTF	TGTGCCAGCAGTTACAGTACTGGCGGGCAGTATGGCTACACCTTC	NA	NA	TRBV6-5	TRBJ1-2
CASSLVREEETQYF	TGTGCCAGCAGCTTAGTACGGGAAGAAGAGACCCAGTACTTC	once	NA	TRBV7-8	TRBJ2-5
CASSSGGSYNSPLHF	TGTGCCAGCAGCTCAGGGGGCTCCTATAATTCACCCCTCCACTTT	NA	TRBD1	TRBV27	TRBJ1-6
CASTPKTGTYEQYF	TGTGCCAGCACCCCTAAGACAGGAACCTACGAGCAGTACTTC	few	NA	TRBV11-2	TRBJ2-7
CASSPRQLDSGNTIYF	TGTGCCAGCTCACCCAGACAGCTCGACTCTGGAAACACCATATATTTT	NA	NA	TRBV18	TRBJ1-3
CASSRRVDEQFF	TGTGCCAGCAGCCGCAGGGTGGATGAGCAGTTCTTC	NA	NA	TRBV3-1/TRBV3-2	TRBJ2-1
CASSLAQGMNTEAFF	TGCGCCAGCAGCTTGGCCCAGGGGATGAACACTGAAGCTTTCTTT	NA	NA	TRBV5-1	TRBJ1-1
CASSYHNEQFF	TGTGCCAGCAGTTACCATAATGAGCAGTTCTTC	NA	NA	TRBV6-5	TRBJ2-1
CASSFNVGELFF	TGCGCCAGCAGCTTTAATGTCGGGGAGCTGTTTTTT	NA	NA	TRBV5-1	TRBJ2-2
CASSLTSWGDTGELFF	TGTGCCAGCAGCTTAACTAGCTGGGGGGACACCGGGGAGCTGTTTTTT	few	NA	TRBV13	TRBJ2-2
CASSEAWKTGDGYTF	TGTGCCAGCAGTGAAGCGTGGAAGACAGGGGATGGCTACACCTTC	few	TRBD1	TRBV6-1	TRBJ1-2
CASSEGSGHTDYEQYF	TGCGCCAGCAGTGAGGGATCGGGACATACGGACTACGAGCAGTACTTC	few	NA	TRBV10-1	TRBJ2-7
CASSLGSGGTQETQYF	TGTGCCAGCAGCTTAGGTAGCGGGGGGACCCAAGAGACCCAGTACTTC	once	TRBD2	TRBV7-6	TRBJ2-5
CASRPSWEGTEAFF	TGTGCCAGCAGACCCAGCTGGGAGGGCACTGAAGCTTTCTTT	few	NA	TRBV27	TRBJ1-1
CASSLGQGYADTQYF	TGTGCCAGCAGCTTGGGACAGGGCTACGCAGATACGCAGTATTTT	NA	TRBD1	TRBV7-9	TRBJ2-3
CASSLDSLRRHQPQHF	TGTGCCAGCAGTTTGGACAGTTTAAGGAGACATCAGCCCCAGCATTTT	NA	NA	TRBV2	TRBJ1-5
CASSIGVGTGYNEQFF	TGTGCCAGTAGTATAGGTGTTGGGACAGGGTACAATGAGCAGTTCTTC	NA	TRBD1	TRBV19	TRBJ2-1
CASSLGGNGNQPQHF	TGTGCCAGCTCACTAGGGGGAAACGGCAATCAGCCCCAGCATTTT	few	NA	TRBV18	TRBJ1-5
CASSLGTGRGAFF	TGTGCCAGCAGTTTGGGGACAGGGAGAGGTGCTTTCTTT	NA	TRBD1	TRBV12-3/TRBV12-4	TRBJ1-1
CASSFRQGREQFF	TGTGCCAGCAGTTTCCGACAGGGACGCGAGCAGTTCTTC	once	TRBD1	TRBV12-3/TRBV12-4	TRBJ2-1
CASSRQGTGANVLTF	TGCGCCAGCAGTCGCCAGGGGACCGGGGCCAACGTCCTGACTTTC	NA	NA	TRBV5-1	TRBJ2-6
CASSFGQPEAFF	TGTGCCAGTAGTTTTGGACAGCCTGAAGCTTTCTTT	NA	NA	TRBV19	TRBJ1-1